This TCR beta chain was captured in a study of cytomegalovirus exposure and HLA in healthy donors. In regard to this clone: What it recognizes is unknown.

The PCR made use of 60 Vbeta and 13 Jbeta primers. The assay was immunoSEQ multiplex PCR, and TCRdb's table has in-frame clones only and misses some. Found here are about 200,000 clones, around 79% of them singletons; the top ten hold around 4.8%. Study results and limitations: Most subjects had HLA-A and HLA-B alleles reportedly predicted accurately by TCR beta sequences.

The CDR3 length is 18 residues. V gave up 6 bases and J gave up 0 bases; unmatched junction bases: 14. In germline, CDR1 is KGHSH, CDR2 LQKENI. Sequenced input: PBMCs. This TCR came from a woman in her thirties in good health and CMV-seropositive. This chain connects TRBV18 to TRBJ1-3; 7 nucleotides match TRBD1. The CDR3 spells CASSTGTALEFSGNTIYF. For the CDR3, the DNA is TGTGCCAGCTCCACTGGGACAGCCTTAGAATTCTCTGGAAACACCATATATTTT. The full variable domain, rest sourced from reference TRBV18 and TRBJ1-3, is NAGVMQNPRHLVRRRGQEARLRCSPMKGHSHVYWYRQLPEEGLKFMVYLQKENIIDESGMPKERFSAEFPKEGPSILRIQQVVRGDSAAYFCASSTGTALEFSGNTIYFGEGSWLTVV.